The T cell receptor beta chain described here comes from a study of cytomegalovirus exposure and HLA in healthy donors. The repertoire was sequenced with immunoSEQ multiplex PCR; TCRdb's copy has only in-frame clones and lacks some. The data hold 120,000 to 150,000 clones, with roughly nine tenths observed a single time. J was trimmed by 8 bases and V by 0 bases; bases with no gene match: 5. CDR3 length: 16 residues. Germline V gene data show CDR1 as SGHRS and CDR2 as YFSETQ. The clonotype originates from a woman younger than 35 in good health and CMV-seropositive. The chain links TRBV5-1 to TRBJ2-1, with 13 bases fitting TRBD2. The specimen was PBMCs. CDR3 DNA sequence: TGCGCCAGCAGCTTGGCCGGACTAGCGGGAGTCGATGAGCAGTTCTTC. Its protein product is CASSLAGLAGVDEQFF.